This passage covers 25 T cell receptor beta chains from one sample sequenced in a study of T cells after yellow fever vaccination. TCRdb analysed the 5' RACE reads with MiXCR anew, one entry per CDR3 protein. The repertoire includes tens of thousands of distinct CDR3 sequences, 7.5% to 9% of them detected once, and 41% sits in the top ten. Sequenced here: CD8+ T cells sorted from PBMCs, sampled on the day of the yellow fever booster vaccination. All receptors derive from a man aged 25-45 years who received the YFV17D yellow fever vaccine.

This clonotype has ten or more counts. The V gene is TRBV9, the J gene TRBJ2-2, with D perhaps TRBD1 or TRBD2 (5 bases each). Germline V gene lookup returns CDR1 SGDLS and CDR2 YYNGEE. Trimming left V 3 bases short and J 6 bases short, with 9 bases between. CDR3 length equals 13 residues. CDR3 sequence: CASSALGAGELFF. CDR3 coding DNA: TGTGCCAGCAGCGCACTAGGGGCCGGGGAGCTGTTTTTT.

In this sample, this clonotype turned up many times. CDR3 amino acids: CASSLSASGSFYNEQFF. The CDR3 nucleotides read TGTGCCAGCAGCTTATCGGCTAGCGGGAGTTTCTACAATGAGCAGTTCTTC. This sequence joins TRBV7-2 and TRBJ2-1; TRBD2 matches 10 bases. CDR1 SGHTA and CDR2 FQGNSA come from the germline V gene. The CDR3 totals 17 residues. V trimming: 2 bases; J trimming: 3 bases; junction bases outside the gene matches: 7.

In this sample, this clonotype turned up many times. This chain connects TRBV7-2 to TRBJ2-7; D is undetermined. This CDR3 contains 13 residues. V dropped 3 bases and J dropped 0 bases, with 6 bases sitting between them. Germline loops: CDR1 SGHTA, CDR2 FQGNSA. The CDR3 sequence is CASSFPGSYEQYF. The CDR3 DNA reads TGTGCCAGCAGCTTCCCCGGCTCCTACGAGCAGTACTTC.

This clonotype has a handful of counts. This rearrangement joins TRBV7-2 to TRBJ2-7, with 8 nucleotides matching TRBD2. Losses at the gene ends were 5 bases for V and 0 bases for J; bases not matched to a gene: 12. Germline V lookup: CDR1 SGHTA, CDR2 FQGNSA. The CDR3 extends over 17 amino acids. The CDR3 spells CASSPPGERGSSYEQYF. CDR3 nucleotides: TGTGCCAGCAGCCCCCCGGGGGAGCGGGGGAGCTCCTACGAGCAGTACTTC. The whole variable domain, remainder taken from reference TRBV7-2 and TRBJ2-7, is GAGVSQSPSNKVTEKGKDVELRCDPISGHTALYWYRQSLGQGLEFLIYFQGNSAPDKSGLPSDRFSAERTGGSVSTLTIQRTQQEDSAVYLCASSPPGERGSSYEQYFGPGTRLTVT.

This rearrangement joins TRBV28 to TRBJ1-4; D possibly corresponds to TRBD1 (6 bases). This CDR3 contains 14 residues. Per the germline V gene, CDR1 is MDHEN and CDR2 is SYDVKM. V gave up 7 bases and J gave up 6 bases, with 15 bases separating them. The CDR3 DNA sequence: TGTGCCAGCAACGAACGGGGGGCATATGAAAAACTGTTTTTT. Protein: CASNERGAYEKLFF.

The V call is TRBV3-1, the J call TRBJ2-4; D call uncertain. V gave up 3 bases and J gave up 2 bases, with 8 bases separating them. Per germline, CDR1 LGHDT and CDR2 YNNKEL (reference sequence). This CDR3 spans 14 amino acids. This CDR3 reads CASSQVQSKNIQYF. The DNA for the CDR3 is TGTGCCAGCAGCCAGGTCCAATCCAAAAACATTCAGTACTTC.

The rearrangement joins TRBV7-9 to TRBJ2-1, with a tentative D call TRBD2 (6 bases). Germline lookup yields CDR1 SEHNR and CDR2 FQNEAQ (reference sequence). The ends were cut back, 4 bases at V and 10 bases at J, with 20 bases in the middle. This CDR3 contains 15 residues. CDR3 amino acids: CASSSTETSYPEQFF. The CDR3 bases are TGTGCCAGCAGCTCAACCGAGACTAGTTATCCAGAGCAGTTCTTC.

The chain has TRBV11-3 and TRBJ2-7, with 9 bases fitting TRBD1. Trimming at V came to 5 bases and at J to 3 bases, leaving 8 bases not matched to a gene. The CDR3 totals 15 residues. Germline V gene sequence: CDR1 SGHNT, CDR2 YENEEA. The CDR3 sequence: CASSAAGTGRYEQYF. The CDR3 DNA is TGTGCCAGCAGCGCAGCCGGGACAGGGCGCTACGAGCAGTACTTC.

This clonotype showed up just a few times. The chain recombines TRBV9 with TRBJ2-7, with D possibly TRBD2 on 6 matching bases. Trimming removed 3 bases from V and 2 bases from J, with 12 bases in between. CDR1 and CDR2 (germline): SGDLS, YYNGEE. CDR3 length: 14 residues. This chain's CDR3 is CASSAGGVAYEQYF. The CDR3 bases are TGTGCCAGCAGCGCTGGAGGGGTGGCCTACGAGCAGTACTTC. Supplemented by reference TRBV9 and TRBJ2-7, the full variable domain reads DSGVTQTPKHLITATGQRVTLRCSPRSGDLSVYWYQQSLDQGLQFLIQYYNGEERAKGNILERFSAQQFPDLHSELNLSSLELGDSALYFCASSAGGVAYEQYFGPGTRLTVT.

This clonotype was detected many times. This chain uses TRBV29-1 with TRBJ2-1; D not resolved. The germline CDR1 and CDR2 sequences are SQVTM and ANQGSEA. Trimming stripped 4 bases from V and 1 base from J, with 5 bases between. CDR3 length equals 12 residues. The CDR3 is CSVVLSYNEQFF. The CDR3 DNA reads TGCAGCGTTGTTCTTTCCTACAATGAGCAGTTCTTC.

This clonotype was counted a single time. A read error may explain this, as a much larger clone is one base away. This chain connects TRBV15 to TRBJ2-1; TRBD1 aligns across 7 bases. The length of the CDR3 is 15 residues. Germline CDR1 is LNHNV and CDR2 is YYDKDF (reference sequence). DNA of the CDR3: TGTGCCACCAGCAGAGATCGCACAGGGGAGAATGATCAGTTCTTC. It translates to CATSRDRTGENDQFF.

The chain links TRBV12-3 or TRBV12-4 to TRBJ1-5, with D perhaps matching TRBD1 (5 bases). The CDR3 contains 12 residues. The V end was cut by 7 bases, the J end by 5 bases, with 9 bases between. The CDR3, as DNA: TGTGCCAGCACCCGAGGGGATCAGCCCCAGCATTTT. This encodes CASTRGDQPQHF.

V gene TRBV7-2 combines with J gene TRBJ2-7; 8 nucleotides align to TRBD2. The CDR3 is 14 residues long. V lost 5 bases and J lost 3; bases outside the gene matches: 6. Germline V gene lookup returns CDR1 SGHTA and CDR2 FQGNSA. CDR3 protein: CASSVLGTSYEQYF. CDR3 in DNA: TGTGCCAGCAGCGTACTCGGGACTAGCTACGAGCAGTACTTC.

This chain connects TRBV9 to TRBJ2-5; a weak D match, TRBD2 (6 bases). Germline CDR1 SGDLS, CDR2 YYNGEE. There are 14 residues in the CDR3. V was pared by 3 bases and J by 6 bases, with 15 bases between. CDR3 residues: CASSGPGDGQTQYF. In DNA, the CDR3 is TGTGCCAGCAGCGGTCCGGGGGACGGACAGACCCAGTACTTC.

V usage is TRBV7-9 and J usage is TRBJ2-3; possibly TRBD2 for D (5 bases). V was trimmed by 2 bases and J by 0 bases, leaving 6 bases between them. Germline assignment: CDR1 SEHNR and CDR2 FQNEAQ (reference sequence). This CDR3 comprises 14 residues. The CDR3 bases are TGTGCCAGCAGCTTATCTAGCAGCACAGATACGCAGTATTTT. This sequence encodes CASSLSSSTDTQYF.

The table lists this clonotype with a few counts. The gene calls are TRBV28 and TRBJ2-2; 8 nucleotides match TRBD1. This CDR3 region has 17 residues. The J segment lost 6 bases and the V segment lost 6 bases, leaving 15 bases of the junction unmatched. Per the germline V gene, CDR1 is MDHEN and CDR2 is SYDVKM. CDR3 DNA: TGTGCCAGCAGGTTGCCCCCCGGGACAGGATCCTCCGGGGAGCTGTTTTTT. Encoded protein: CASRLPPGTGSSGELFF.

This clonotype was seen only a few times. The V gene is TRBV4-1, the J gene TRBJ2-2; no clear D gene. CDR3 length: 13 residues. Trimming shortened V by 1 base and J by 7 bases, and 7 bases separated the two germline ends. CDR1 and CDR2 (germline): MGHRA, YSYEKL. The CDR3 sequence: CASSQGPLGELFF. CDR3 nucleotides: TGCGCCAGCAGCCAAGGGCCCCTCGGGGAGCTGTTTTTT.

V is TRBV7-2 and J is TRBJ2-7; tentative D call: TRBD2 (5 bases). Trimming took off 5 bases at V and 3 bases at J, with 11 bases between the two ends. The CDR3 is 13 residues long. Germline assignment: CDR1 SGHTA and CDR2 FQGNSA. The CDR3 DNA reads as TGTGCCAGCAGCCCATGGACTCGCTACGAGCAGTACTTC. It encodes CASSPWTRYEQYF.

In this sample, this clonotype turned up many times. The chain combines TRBV11-2 with TRBJ2-2; 8 bases line up with TRBD2. Germline V gives CDR1 SGHAT, CDR2 FQNNGV. CDR3 length equals 17 residues. Trimming took 7 bases from V and 0 from J; bases not matched to a gene: 10. The chain's CDR3 is CASNYFSGDANTGELFF. The CDR3 region has the DNA TGTGCCAGCAACTACTTTAGCGGGGATGCGAACACCGGGGAGCTGTTTTTT. The entire variable domain, with the rest obtained from reference TRBV11-2 and TRBJ2-2, is as follows: EAGVAQSPRYKIIEKRQSVAFWCNPISGHATLYWYQQILGQGPKLLIQFQNNGVVDDSQLPKDRFSAERLKGVDSTLKIQPAKLEDSAVYLCASNYFSGDANTGELFFGEGSRLTVL.

This clonotype has a count of ten or more. The V call is TRBV12-3 or TRBV12-4, the J call TRBJ2-1; maybe TRBD2 (5 bases). The CDR3 spans 14 residues. Deletions cut 5 bases from V and 5 bases from J, with 13 bases between. CDR3 region: CASSQSPGNNEQFF. DNA for the CDR3: TGTGCCAGCAGTCAAAGCCCCGGGAACAATGAGCAGTTCTTC.

J is TRBJ1-1 and V is TRBV6-2 or TRBV6-3, with D hard to call. The CDR3 contains 13 residues. V gave up 5 bases and J gave up 1 base, with 8 bases separating them. CDR1 and CDR2 from the germline V gene are MNHEY and SVGEGT. The CDR3 region has the DNA TGTGCCAGCAGTACGACTGAGAACACTGAAGCTTTCTTT. Amino acid sequence: CASSTTENTEAFF.

The chain employs TRBV12-3 or TRBV12-4 and TRBJ2-7, with TRBD1 as a possible D gene (6 bases). CDR3 length: 14 residues. Between the trimmed V and J ends, which lost 7 bases and 6 bases, there was a span of 19 bases. CDR3: CASTPGQFVGEQYF. The CDR3 DNA sequence: TGTGCCAGCACTCCTGGACAGTTCGTTGGCGAGCAGTACTTC.

This clonotype was detected many times. This chain connects TRBV27 to TRBJ2-1; D is undetermined. V was pared by 0 bases and J by 11 bases, with 11 bases between. Germline lookup yields CDR1 MNHEY and CDR2 SMNVEV (reference sequence). CDR3 length: 13 residues. CDR3 sequence reads: CASSLSDGAKQFF. Written as DNA, the CDR3 is TGTGCCAGCAGTTTATCAGACGGTGCGAAGCAGTTCTTC.

The V and J genes are TRBV7-6 and TRBJ2-6; D gene uncertain. CDR3 size: 17 residues. Looked up from germline, CDR1 is SGHVS and CDR2 is FNYEAQ. V shed 2 bases and J shed 0 bases, with 11 bases lying between them. CDR3 in DNA: TGTGCCAGCAGCTTATTCGATCGAATCTCTGGGGCCAACGTCCTGACTTTC. Translation gives CASSLFDRISGANVLTF.

This clonotype was counted ten times or more. V usage is TRBV5-1 and J usage is TRBJ2-1; D is unresolved. Germline CDR1 and CDR2: SGHRS and YFSETQ. CDR3 size: 13 residues. With 4 bases removed from V and 3 bases from J, the gap between germline ends came to 8 bases. DNA of the CDR3: TGCGCCAGCAGCCCCCGCGGCTACAATGAGCAGTTCTTC. Its translation is CASSPRGYNEQFF.